These 20 T cell receptor beta chains share one sample of origin, sequenced in a study of siplizumab effects on memory and regulatory T cells (dated by TCRdb to the late 2010s). The library was built by means of the immunoSEQ multiplex PCR assay. TCRdb stores this immuneACCESS table with in-frame sequences only. Part of the clones is absent; in the studies checked, under half of the shortfall reflects unresolved V genes, and no reason is known for the rest. Within this sample are around 61,000 clones, with 95% to 98% of them counted one time only. Of the sample, 1.1% falls within the top ten clones. The sequencing sample was made of naive CD8+ T cells sorted from blood. The sample's cell subset or site label, decoded: unstimulated naive T cells. The receptors were sampled from a human donor in good health.

Here the CDR3 reads CASSPTTRGHSYEQYF. In nucleotides, the CDR3 is TGTGCCAGCAGTCCAACCACCCGCGGACATTCCTACGAGCAGTACTTC. The chain links TRBV27 to TRBJ2-7, with D possibly TRBD1 on 5 matching bases. V was trimmed by 5 bases and J by 1 base, leaving 18 bases between them. The CDR3 length is 16 residues. The germline CDR1 and CDR2 sequences are MNHEY and SMNVEV (reference sequence).

The V and J genes are TRBV2 and TRBJ2-7; 7 bases are shared with TRBD1. The CDR3 contains 13 residues. Germline V CDR1 and CDR2: SNHLY, FYNNEI. V dropped 4 bases and J dropped 9; count of bases not matched to a gene: 9. CDR3 sequence (DNA): TGTGCCAGCAGTGGCCCGACAGGGAAATCGCAGTACTTC. This codes for CASSGPTGKSQYF.

This chain connects TRBV4-3 to TRBJ2-5; D is ambiguous. The germline V gene has CDR1 LGHNA and CDR2 YSLEER. This CDR3 is built from 14 residues. V was pared by 0 bases and J by 4 bases, with 9 bases between. CDR3 amino acids: CASSQDRVVETQYF. Here the CDR3 DNA reads TGCGCCAGCAGCCAAGATCGGGTAGTAGAGACCCAGTACTTC.

The chain couples TRBV5-6 to TRBJ1-1, with D unresolved. The germline V and J ends were trimmed by 5 bases and 3 bases, with 17 bases remaining between them. CDR1 and CDR2 (germline): SGHDT, YYEEEE. There are 15 residues in the CDR3. CDR3 amino acids: CASRVWGAEDTEAFF. The CDR3 coding sequence is TGTGCCAGCAGGGTGTGGGGAGCCGAGGACACTGAAGCTTTCTTT.

This rearrangement joins TRBV15 to TRBJ1-4, with a possible D match to TRBD1 (5 bases). Looked up from germline, CDR1 is LNHNV and CDR2 is YYDKDF (reference sequence). The CDR3 length is 13 residues. The V gene lost 11 bases and the J gene lost 2 bases, with 12 bases spanning the gap. CDR3: CAVAGATNEKLFF. The DNA for the CDR3 is TGTGCCGTCGCCGGGGCCACTAATGAAAAACTGTTTTTT. Together with reference TRBV15 and TRBJ1-4, the CDR3 gives the full variable domain: DAMVIQNPRYQVTQFGKPVTLSCSQTLNHNVMYWYQQKSSQAPKLLFHYYDKDFNNEADTPDNFQSRRPNTSFCFLDIRSPGLGDTAMYLCAVAGATNEKLFFGSGTQLSVL.

On this clone: This sample also contains other DNA sequences that code for the same CDR3. V is TRBV6-6 and J is TRBJ2-7; 10 positions agree with TRBD2. The germline V gene encodes CDR1 MNHNY and CDR2 SVGAGI (reference sequence). J gave up 2 bases and V 0 bases, and 1 base lay outside the gene matches. CDR3 length: 15 amino acids. The CDR3 DNA reads as TGTGCCAGCAGTTACTCGAGCGGGAGGGCCTACGAGCAGTACTTC. Protein product: CASSYSSGRAYEQYF.

V usage is TRBV11-2 and J usage is TRBJ1-4; D is ambiguous. Looked up from germline, CDR1 is SGHAT and CDR2 is FQNNGV. The V end lost 5 bases, the J end lost 4 bases, and 5 bases lay between the germline ends. The CDR3 contains 12 residues. The DNA for the CDR3 is TGTGCCAGCAGCGCTATTAATGAAAAACTGTTTTTT. This gives the protein CASSAINEKLFF.

The V gene is TRBV2, the J gene TRBJ2-7; 11 bases map to TRBD2. Germline V lookup: CDR1 SNHLY, CDR2 FYNNEI. This CDR3 is built from 17 residues. The V gene end was trimmed by 6 bases and the J gene end by 2 bases; junction bases not matched to a gene: 12. The CDR3: CASSQGMLAGGTYEQYF. CDR3 nucleotides: TGTGCCAGCAGCCAAGGAATGTTAGCGGGAGGGACCTACGAGCAGTACTTC.

The chain carries TRBV4-3 and TRBJ2-1; D gene uncertain. The length of the CDR3 is 15 residues. V was trimmed by 0 bases and J by 0 bases, leaving 6 bases between them. Germline V gene data show CDR1 as LGHNA and CDR2 as YSLEER. The CDR3 loop is CASSQEVSSYNEQFF. The CDR3 bases are TGCGCCAGCAGCCAAGAGGTATCCTCCTACAATGAGCAGTTCTTC.

CDR3 nucleotides: TGTGCCAGCAGCTTCACTCGGACAAGAGTCTACAATGAGCAGTTCTTC. The encoded protein is CASSFTRTRVYNEQFF. The V and J genes are TRBV13 and TRBJ2-1, with a possible D match to TRBD1 (5 bases). Germline CDR1 PRHDT, CDR2 FYEKMQ (reference sequence). V lost 3 bases and J lost 3, with 15 bases in between. The CDR3 sequence is 16 residues long.

The chain carries TRBV6-5 and TRBJ2-7; the match to TRBD1 covers 8 bases. The trim removed 7 bases at V and 5 bases at J, leaving 10 bases unmatched. The CDR3 totals 14 residues. The germline gives CDR1 MNHEY, CDR2 SVGAGI. CDR3 region: CASKHRGSGNEQYF. The CDR3 DNA sequence: TGTGCCAGCAAACACAGGGGGTCGGGTAACGAGCAGTACTTC.

The rearrangement links TRBV5-8 to TRBJ2-1, with no clear D. Per the germline V gene, CDR1 is SGHTS and CDR2 is YDEGEE. V gave up 6 bases and J gave up 0 bases, with 13 bases separating them. The CDR3 runs 15 residues. CDR3 region: CASTWVGYSYNEQFF. In DNA form, the CDR3 reads TGTGCCAGCACCTGGGTCGGGTACTCCTACAATGAGCAGTTCTTC.

V gene TRBV7-9 combines with J gene TRBJ2-7; unclear D gene. The CDR3 has 12 residues. The germline V gene has CDR1 SEHNR and CDR2 FQNEAQ (reference sequence). Trimming took 0 bases from V and 2 from J, leaving 2 bases between them. CDR3 loop: CASSLAPYEQYF. The CDR3 DNA sequence: TGTGCCAGCAGCTTAGCCCCCTACGAGCAGTACTTC. The entire variable domain, with the rest obtained from reference TRBV7-9 and TRBJ2-7, is as follows: DTGVSQNPRHKITKRGQNVTFRCDPISEHNRLYWYRQTLGQGPEFLTYFQNEAQLEKSRLLSDRFSAERPKGSFSTLEIQRTEQGDSAMYLCASSLAPYEQYFGPGTRLTVT.

The chain couples TRBV18 to TRBJ2-2; D may be TRBD2 (6 bases). V lost 1 base and J lost 5, with 8 bases in between. From germline, CDR1 is KGHSH and CDR2 LQKENI. This CDR3 is built from 14 residues. CDR3 sequence: CASSPLGGTGELFF. CDR3 nucleotides: TGTGCCAGCTCACCACTTGGGGGGACCGGGGAGCTGTTTTTT.

V gene TRBV4-1 combines with J gene TRBJ1-1, with TRBD1 as a possible D gene (6 bases). Germline V gives CDR1 MGHRA, CDR2 YSYEKL. This CDR3 has 15 amino acids. The V end lost 1 base, the J end lost 7 bases, and 16 bases lay between the germline ends. CDR3 sequence: CASSQGGWGGFEAFF. CDR3 in DNA: TGCGCCAGCAGCCAAGGCGGTTGGGGGGGCTTTGAAGCTTTCTTT.

V is TRBV6-5 and J is TRBJ2-6, with D uncertain. The CDR3 has 15 residues. V was shortened by 7 bases and J by 1 base, with 11 bases between the two germline ends. CDR1 and CDR2 from the germline V gene are MNHEY and SVGAGI. The CDR3 coding sequence is TGTGCCAGCAAAATGGGTCTATCTGGGGCCAACGTCCTGACTTTC. Encoded protein: CASKMGLSGANVLTF.

The chain joins TRBV28 to TRBJ1-3, with D possibly being TRBD1 (5 bases). Trimming left V 5 bases short and J 0 bases short, with 8 bases between. The CDR3 sequence is 14 residues long. CDR1 is MDHEN, CDR2 SYDVKM, per germline. CDR3 residues: CASSRGTSGNTIYF. CDR3 bases: TGTGCCAGCAGTAGGGGAACCTCTGGAAACACCATATATTTT.

V is TRBV25-1 and J is TRBJ1-1, with 9 bases that match TRBD1. With 1 base clipped from V and 3 bases from J, the junction kept 6 bases outside the gene matches. The germline V gene encodes CDR1 MGHDK and CDR2 SYGVNS. The CDR3 covers 16 residues. The CDR3, as DNA: TGTGCCAGCAGTGAATTAACAGGGGGCACGGACACTGAAGCTTTCTTT. Translating it yields CASSELTGGTDTEAFF.

The gene calls are TRBV6-5 and TRBJ1-4; D may be TRBD1 (5 bases). The germline V and J ends were trimmed by 2 bases and 10 bases, with 8 bases remaining between them. This CDR3 spans 12 amino acids. Germline CDR1 is MNHEY and CDR2 is SVGAGI. The chain's CDR3 is CASSYGGGKLFF. CDR3 bases: TGTGCCAGCAGTTACGGCGGGGGAAAACTGTTTTTT.

The chain has TRBV7-6 and TRBJ2-1; no firm D call. Trimming removed 5 bases at V and 5 bases at J, with 7 bases between. The CDR3 is 12 amino acids. The V gene's germline CDR1 is SGHVS and CDR2 FNYEAQ. This chain's CDR3 is CASSPLHNEQFF. CDR3 bases: TGTGCCAGCAGCCCCCTGCACAATGAGCAGTTCTTC.